This TCR beta chain was profiled in a study of OX40 agonist ivuxolimab in advanced cancers. The CDR3 totals 13 residues. V was trimmed by 3 bases and J by 5 bases, leaving 11 bases between them. The germline gives CDR1 SGHRS, CDR2 YFSETQ. Generated by immunoSEQ multiplex PCR, the TCRdb table keeps only in-frame clones and is missing some. The sample contains about 46,000 clones, under 90% of which appear only once. The clonotype comes from an adult with an advanced solid tumor such as melanoma, head and neck, liver or kidney cancer. Specimen: CD4+ or CD8+ T cells sorted from blood, collected in a trial of the OX40 agonist ivuxolimab. This chain joins TRBV5-1 and TRBJ1-1; no clear D gene. The CDR3 loop is CASSWEGQTEAFF. The CDR3 nucleotides read TGCGCCAGCAGCTGGGAGGGTCAGACTGAAGCTTTCTTT. Complete variable domain (other parts from reference TRBV5-1 and TRBJ1-1): KAGVTQTPRYLIKTRGQQVTLSCSPISGHRSVSWYQQTPGQGLQFLFEYFSETQRNKGNFPGRFSGRQFSNSRSEMNVSTLELGDSALYLCASSWEGQTEAFFGQGTRLTVV.